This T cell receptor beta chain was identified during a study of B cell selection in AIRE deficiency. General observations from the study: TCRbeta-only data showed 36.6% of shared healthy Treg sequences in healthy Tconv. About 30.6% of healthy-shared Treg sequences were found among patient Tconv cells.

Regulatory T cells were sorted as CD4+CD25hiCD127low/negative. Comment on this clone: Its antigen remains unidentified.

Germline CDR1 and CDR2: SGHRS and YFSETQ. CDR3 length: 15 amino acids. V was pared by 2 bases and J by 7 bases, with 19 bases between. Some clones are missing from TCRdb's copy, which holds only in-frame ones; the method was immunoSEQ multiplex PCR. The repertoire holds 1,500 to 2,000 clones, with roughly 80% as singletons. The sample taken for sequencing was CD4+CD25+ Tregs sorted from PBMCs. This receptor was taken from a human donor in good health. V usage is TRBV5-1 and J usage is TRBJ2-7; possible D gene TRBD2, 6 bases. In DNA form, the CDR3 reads TGCGCCAGCAGCTTTGGGCGGGACGGTCGCGGAGAGCAGTACTTC. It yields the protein CASSFGRDGRGEQYF.